Each of the 9 T cell receptor beta chains below was sequenced from the same sample in a study of cytomegalovirus exposure and HLA in healthy donors (TCRdb year 2017). Library preparation was by the immunoSEQ multiplex PCR assay. For the multiplex PCR, a mixture combining 60 forward primers for TCR Vbeta segments and 13 reverse primers for TCR Jbeta segments was used. Here the immuneACCESS table is served through TCRdb, limited to in-frame sequences with V and J called. Missing clones are a known gap in these copies; in checked studies unresolved V genes cover under half, and the rest lacks a known reason. This sample has about 150,000 clones in its table, and around 10% of those were observed once. In total, the top ten clones hold less than 2% of the sample. Material for sequencing was PBMCs. All receptors derive from a male donor in good health and CMV-seronegative.

There are a few counts of this clone. The chain has TRBV7-9 and TRBJ2-7; D ambiguous. This CDR3 region has 14 residues. Germline-derived CDR1 and CDR2 are SEHNR and FQNEAQ (reference sequence). V was trimmed by 5 bases and J by 2 bases, leaving 13 bases between them. CDR3 amino acids: CASSPTLEPYEQYF. CDR3 sequence (DNA): TGTGCCAGCAGCCCGACACTGGAACCCTACGAGCAGTACTTC.

The CDR3 spells CASSRDRGIFAFF. The CDR3 region has the DNA TGTGCCAGCTCACGGGACAGGGGTATCTTTGCTTTCTTT. This chain connects TRBV18 to TRBJ1-1, with TRBD1 matching over 10 bases. The CDR3 sequence is 13 residues long. Looked up from germline, CDR1 is KGHSH and CDR2 is LQKENI. The V segment lost 4 bases and the J segment 11 bases; nucleotides outside the gene matches: 7.

There are a few counts of this clone. The chain employs TRBV10-3 and TRBJ1-6; 8 bases map to TRBD1. The J segment lost 7 bases and the V segment lost 4 bases, leaving 6 bases of the junction unmatched. The CDR3 is 15 amino acids. Germline CDR1 reads ENHRY; CDR2 reads SYGVKD. The CDR3 spells CAISGRQGKNSPLHF. As DNA, the CDR3 is TGTGCCATCAGTGGGAGACAGGGGAAAAATTCACCCCTCCACTTT.

CDR3 nucleotides: TGTGCCAGCAGCTTAATGGAGCGGGGGAGCTCCTACGAGCAGTACTTC. Translation gives CASSLMERGSSYEQYF. The rearrangement uses TRBV7-6 and TRBJ2-7; 8 bases are shared with TRBD2. The CDR3 loop spans 16 amino acids. Germline V gene sequence: CDR1 SGHVS, CDR2 FNYEAQ. The J segment lost 0 bases and the V segment lost 2 bases, leaving 6 bases of the junction unmatched.

This clone was seen a handful of times. The rearrangement joins TRBV7-2 to TRBJ1-2, with a tentative D call TRBD1 (5 bases). This CDR3 has 14 residues. CDR1 SGHTA and CDR2 FQGNSA come from the germline V gene. V was trimmed by 5 bases and J by 4 bases, leaving 14 bases between them. The CDR3 DNA follows: TGTGCCAGCAGCCCCGGGGGAAACCCCTATGGCTACACCTTC. It yields the protein CASSPGGNPYGYTF.

The sample holds a few counts of this clone. This chain links TRBV27 with TRBJ2-1; 7 bases fit TRBD2. The V gene's germline CDR1 is MNHEY and CDR2 SMNVEV (reference sequence). With V trimmed by 3 bases and J by 8 bases, 7 bases remained unmatched. This CDR3 comprises 14 residues. CDR3 nucleotides: TGTGCCAGCAGTTTCCCGGGGGGACGGGATGAGCAGTTCTTC. Encoded protein: CASSFPGGRDEQFF.

The J gene is TRBJ2-1, the V gene TRBV5-4; TRBD2 matches at 12 bases. Germline V lookup: CDR1 SGHNT, CDR2 YYREEE (reference sequence). The CDR3 runs 16 residues. V lost 3 bases, J lost 3 bases, and 4 bases stayed unmatched. The CDR3 coding sequence is TGTGCCAGCAGCTCCGTGACTAGCGGGGGCTACAATGAGCAGTTCTTC. This sequence encodes CASSSVTSGGYNEQFF.

This chain links TRBV10-3 with TRBJ2-3; 10 bases are a match to TRBD2. CDR3 length equals 18 residues. CDR1 and CDR2 from the germline V gene are ENHRY and SYGVKD. The V segment lost 1 base and the J segment 3 bases; nucleotides outside the gene matches: 10. The CDR3 loop reads CAISEWEVAGGITDTQYF. CDR3 DNA sequence: TGTGCCATCAGTGAGTGGGAGGTAGCGGGGGGCATAACAGATACGCAGTATTTT.

This clone was counted between two and nine times. The chain joins TRBV13 to TRBJ2-3; the match to TRBD2 covers 8 bases. The V and J ends lost 2 bases and 6 bases, in that order; junction bases with no gene match: 4. This CDR3 comprises 14 residues. From germline, CDR1 is PRHDT and CDR2 FYEKMQ (reference sequence). DNA of the CDR3: TGTGCCAGCAGCTTACGGGCTAGCGGGGATACGCAGTATTTT. It specifies CASSLRASGDTQYF.